The 26 T cell receptor beta chains presented below share a single source sample, sequenced in a study of T cell responses to AZD1222 COVID-19 vaccine. Sequencing used immunoSEQ multiplex PCR; TCRdb keeps in-frame clones, though not all of them. The sample comprises 100,000 to 150,000 clones, about 82% of which are singletons, and roughly 15% rests with the top ten. The material sequenced was peripheral blood, taken 28 days after the second AZD1222 dose. The receptors derive from an adult who received the AZD1222 COVID-19 vaccine.

In this sample, this clone turned up a few times. The chain joins TRBV6-2 or TRBV6-3 to TRBJ2-2; 8 nucleotides agree with TRBD2. CDR3 length: 16 amino acids. J lost 6 bases, V lost 2 bases, and 8 bases had no gene match. The V gene's germline CDR1 is MNHEY and CDR2 SVGEGT. The CDR3 here is CASSYLGRALAGELFF. CDR3 nucleotides: TGTGCCAGCAGTTACCTCGGGAGGGCCCTCGCCGGGGAGCTGTTTTTT.

The V gene is TRBV5-1, the J gene TRBJ1-1; TRBD1 is a possible D gene (5 bases). The CDR3 is 11 amino acids. Germline V gene lookup returns CDR1 SGHRS and CDR2 YFSETQ. V lost 7 bases and J lost 3, with 7 bases in between. The CDR3 coding sequence is TGCGCCAGCGGGGGAGACACTGAAGCTTTCTTT. Encoded protein: CASGGDTEAFF.

J is TRBJ2-7 and V is TRBV6-5; a possible D gene is TRBD2 (5 bases). V lost 0 bases and J lost 5, with 14 bases in between. The CDR3 covers 15 residues. Germline CDR1 is MNHEY and CDR2 is SVGAGI. Written as DNA, the CDR3 is TGTGCCAGCAGTTACTCCGGGCTAGAGGGAGACGAGCAGTACTTC. Translating gives CASSYSGLEGDEQYF.

This chain connects TRBV30 to TRBJ1-3, with D unclear. V lost 0 bases, J lost 2 bases, and 8 bases lay in between. Germline V gene sequence: CDR1 GTSNPN, CDR2 SVGIG (reference sequence). The CDR3 runs 14 residues. The CDR3 reads CAWSVEFAGNTIYF. The CDR3 DNA reads as TGTGCCTGGAGTGTGGAGTTCGCTGGAAACACCATATATTTT.

V and J are TRBV4-1 and TRBJ2-7; D call uncertain. Looked up from germline, CDR1 is MGHRA and CDR2 is YSYEKL. The V gene lost 2 bases and the J gene lost 3 bases, with 14 bases spanning the gap. This CDR3 contains 15 residues. CDR3 DNA sequence: TGCGCCAGCAGCCAAACTTACCTCTCTCTCTACGAGCAGTACTTC. Its protein is CASSQTYLSLYEQYF.

This clone was counted only a few times. The V gene is TRBV9, the J gene TRBJ1-2, with 8 positions matching TRBD1. The CDR3 consists of 15 residues. Germline loops: CDR1 SGDLS, CDR2 YYNGEE. The junction had 13 bases not matched to a gene; V was cut back by 5 bases and J by 7 bases. CDR3 DNA: TGTGCCAGCAGGCCCCTAGCGGCAGGGGGCTTTGGCTACACCTTC. Amino acid sequence: CASRPLAAGGFGYTF.

The chain combines TRBV5-1 with TRBJ2-7; D ambiguous. The CDR3 consists of 17 residues. Trimming removed 4 bases at V and 0 bases at J, with 20 bases between. The germline V gene has CDR1 SGHRS and CDR2 YFSETQ. The CDR3 DNA reads as TGCGCCAGCAGCCCAGCTGTCCGGGCCCGCAGCTCCTACGAGCAGTACTTC. Translation gives CASSPAVRARSSYEQYF.

The chain uses TRBV28 and TRBJ2-3; TRBD2 matches 8 bases. J lost 1 base, V lost 6 bases, and 9 bases had no gene match. The CDR3 sequence is 16 residues long. CDR1 and CDR2 from the germline V gene are MDHEN and SYDVKM. The CDR3 sequence: CASRSLLAGGTDTQYF. The CDR3 DNA follows: TGTGCCAGCAGATCCCTCCTAGCGGGCGGCACAGATACGCAGTATTTT.

The chain carries TRBV2 and TRBJ1-5; tentatively, D is TRBD1 (6 bases). Germline V gene sequence: CDR1 SNHLY, CDR2 FYNNEI. V lost 6 bases and J 6 bases, leaving 15 bases between the germline ends. The CDR3 has 14 residues. CDR3 sequence: CASRHEQGSQPQHF. The CDR3 DNA follows: TGTGCCAGCAGACACGAACAGGGAAGTCAGCCCCAGCATTTT. Full variable domain (rest looked up from reference TRBV2 and TRBJ1-5): EPEVTQTPSHQVTQMGQEVILRCVPISNHLYFYWYRQILGQKVEFLVSFYNNEISEKSEIFDDQFSVERPDGSNFTLKIRSTKLEDSAMYFCASRHEQGSQPQHFGDGTRLSIL.

CDR3 in amino acids: CASSPGQGVEKLFF. In nucleotides, the CDR3 is TGTGCCAGCAGCCCGGGACAGGGAGTCGAAAAACTGTTTTTT. V and J are TRBV7-2 and TRBJ1-4; 9 bases map to TRBD1. The CDR3 totals 14 residues. V was clipped by 5 bases and J by 8 bases; unmatched bases: 6. Germline CDR1 is SGHTA and CDR2 is FQGNSA.

This clone was seen only a few times. CDR3 residues: CASSSYGTGYGYTF. As DNA, the CDR3 is TGTGCCAGCAGTTCGTATGGAACGGGATATGGCTACACCTTC. V usage is TRBV6-2 or TRBV6-3 and J usage is TRBJ1-2; D gene uncertain. The V end was cut by 4 bases, the J end by 5 bases, with 14 bases between. The CDR3 has 14 residues. CDR1 is MNHEY, CDR2 SVGEGT, per germline.

This clone was counted only a few times. The V call is TRBV6-5, the J call TRBJ2-7, with 7 bases that match TRBD2. Losses at the gene ends were 0 bases for V and 0 bases for J; bases not matched to a gene: 2. The CDR3 has 15 amino acids. CDR1 is MNHEY, CDR2 SVGAGI, per germline. The DNA of the CDR3 is TGTGCCAGCAGTTACTCCACTAGCGACTCCTACGAGCAGTACTTC. This sequence encodes CASSYSTSDSYEQYF.

V gene TRBV5-4 combines with J gene TRBJ2-5; 7 bases are a match to TRBD1. Germline V CDR1 and CDR2: SGHNT, YYREEE (reference sequence). Unmatched junction bases numbered 5, after V lost 10 bases and J lost 5 bases. This CDR3 is built from 11 residues. The DNA of the CDR3 is TGTGCCGGAAAGACAGGGGAGACCCAGTACTTC. Translation: CAGKTGETQYF.

This rearrangement joins TRBV28 to TRBJ2-4; perhaps TRBD1 as D (6 bases). Germline V gene data show CDR1 as MDHEN and CDR2 as SYDVKM. V lost 8 bases and J lost 0, with 8 bases in between. The CDR3 is made up of 13 amino acids. The CDR3 nucleotides read TGTGCCAGCGGACAGCTAGCCAAAAACATTCAGTACTTC. Protein: CASGQLAKNIQYF.

The V gene is TRBV5-6, the J gene TRBJ1-2, with D unclear. V gave up 0 bases and J gave up 2 bases, with 2 bases separating them. The germline gives CDR1 SGHDT, CDR2 YYEEEE. The CDR3 is 12 residues long. The CDR3, as DNA: TGTGCCAGCAGCTTGGACAACTATGGCTACACCTTC. This sequence encodes CASSLDNYGYTF.

The CDR3 is CASSRGTSTDTQYF. CDR3 bases: TGTGCCAGCAGTCGAGGGACTAGCACAGATACGCAGTATTTT. V is TRBV27 and J is TRBJ2-3; D possibly corresponds to TRBD2 (6 bases). This CDR3 is built from 14 residues. CDR1 MNHEY and CDR2 SMNVEV come from the germline V gene (reference sequence). Trimming cost V 5 bases and J 0 bases, with 9 bases left between them.

The CDR3 nucleotides read TGTGCCAGCAGCTCGTATTCGGCCGGCGGGAGTGGCGAGACCCAGTACTTC. This encodes CASSSYSAGGSGETQYF. The chain has TRBV7-9 and TRBJ2-5, with 7 bases aligning to TRBD2. Germline V gene lookup returns CDR1 SEHNR and CDR2 FQNEAQ (reference sequence). CDR3 length: 17 amino acids. With V trimmed by 4 bases and J by 5 bases, 16 bases remained unmatched.

This clone was detected once. The chain is built from TRBV4-1 and TRBJ1-5, with 8 bases matching TRBD1. J gave up 5 bases and V 2 bases, and 5 bases lay outside the gene matches. The CDR3 spans 15 residues. CDR1 is MGHRA and CDR2 is YSYEKL in the germline V gene. The CDR3 is CASSQFSDRDQPQHF. CDR3 nucleotide sequence: TGCGCCAGCAGCCAATTCTCGGACAGGGATCAGCCCCAGCATTTT.

This rearrangement joins TRBV20-1 to TRBJ1-2, with a tentative D call TRBD1 (6 bases). CDR1 and CDR2 from the germline V gene are DFQATT and SNEGSKA (reference sequence). CDR3 length: 14 residues. Trimming shortened V by 3 bases and J by 2 bases, and 13 bases separated the two germline ends. DNA of the CDR3: TGCAGTGCTAGTGCCCGGGACACAAACTATGGCTACACCTTC. Amino acid sequence: CSASARDTNYGYTF.

The chain recombines TRBV6-4 with TRBJ2-5; either TRBD1 or TRBD2 may supply D (5 bases each). Deletions cut 4 bases from V and 5 bases from J, with 14 bases between. The CDR3 spans 14 residues. The germline V gene has CDR1 MRHNA and CDR2 SNTAGT. As DNA, the CDR3 is TGTGCCAGCAGTGTGAGCAGGGAGAGCGAGACCCAGTACTTC. It encodes CASSVSRESETQYF.

The chain couples TRBV6-2 or TRBV6-3 to TRBJ1-1; perhaps TRBD1 as D (6 bases). The ends were cut back, 4 bases at V and 5 bases at J, with 11 bases in the middle. CDR1 MNHEY and CDR2 SVGEGT come from the germline V gene. The CDR3 runs to 13 residues. CDR3 in DNA: TGTGCCAGCAGTTTATTTAGGGGGACTGAAGCTTTCTTT. Translated, it gives CASSLFRGTEAFF.

J is TRBJ2-7 and V is TRBV7-9; no clear D. The CDR3 sequence is 15 residues long. Germline loops: CDR1 SEHNR, CDR2 FQNEAQ (reference sequence). V was pared by 0 bases and J by 4 bases, with 13 bases between. Here the CDR3 reads CASSLAVGRIYEQYF. In nucleotides, the CDR3 is TGTGCCAGCAGCTTAGCAGTAGGGCGGATATACGAGCAGTACTTC.

V and J are TRBV19 and TRBJ2-5, with a tentative D call TRBD1 (6 bases). The CDR3 covers 14 residues. Germline values: CDR1 LNHDA, CDR2 SQIVND (reference sequence). Between the trimmed V and J ends, which lost 6 bases and 4 bases, there was a span of 15 bases. In DNA, the CDR3 is TGTGCCAGTAGCCTGGGGGCACAAGTAGAGACCCAGTACTTC. It codes for CASSLGAQVETQYF.

The genes are TRBV7-2 and TRBJ2-3; the D call may be TRBD1 or TRBD2 (5 bases each). V lost 5 bases to trimming and J lost 6 bases, with 18 bases between them. Germline V gene data show CDR1 as SGHTA and CDR2 as FQGNSA. This CDR3 has 15 residues. The CDR3 DNA is TGTGCCAGCAGCACCACCGGGACGGGGCGGGATACGCAGTATTTT. This sequence encodes CASSTTGTGRDTQYF.

This sequence joins TRBV6-1 and TRBJ2-5; D gene ambiguous. V lost 2 bases and J lost 2, with 15 bases in between. CDR1 and CDR2 from the germline V gene are MNHNS and SASEGT. The CDR3 is 16 amino acids. The CDR3 region has the DNA TGTGCCAGCAGTGAAATGCTTCCCCCGATTCAAGAGACCCAGTACTTC. Encoded protein: CASSEMLPPIQETQYF.

The table lists this clone with a count of one. The chain is built from TRBV3-1 (or the pseudogene TRBV3-2) and TRBJ2-6; no reliable D call. Trimming pared 5 bases from V and 0 bases from J, leaving 5 bases between. Per germline, CDR1 LGHDT and CDR2 YNNKEL (reference sequence). CDR3 length: 14 amino acids. The CDR3 sequence: CASSYTSGANVLTF. CDR3 bases: TGTGCCAGCAGCTACACCTCTGGGGCCAACGTCCTGACTTTC.